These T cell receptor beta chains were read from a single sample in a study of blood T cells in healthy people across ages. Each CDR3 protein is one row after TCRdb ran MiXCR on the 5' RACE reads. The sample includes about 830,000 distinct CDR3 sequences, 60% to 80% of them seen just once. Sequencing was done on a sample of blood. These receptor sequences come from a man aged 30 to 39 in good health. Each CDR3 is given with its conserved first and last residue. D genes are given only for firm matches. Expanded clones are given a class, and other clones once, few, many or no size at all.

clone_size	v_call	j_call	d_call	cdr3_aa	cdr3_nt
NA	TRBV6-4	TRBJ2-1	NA	CASSEAGTYNEQFF	TGTGCCAGCAGTGAAGCTGGGACCTACAATGAGCAGTTCTTC
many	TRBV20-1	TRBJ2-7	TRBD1	CSASPPGGTYEQYF	TGCAGTGCTAGTCCTCCAGGGGGAACCTACGAGCAGTACTTC
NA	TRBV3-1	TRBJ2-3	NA	CASSREVCKPDTDTQYF	TGTGCCAGCAGCCGAGAGGTCTGCAAACCTGACACAGATACGCAGTATTTT
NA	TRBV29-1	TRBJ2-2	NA	CSVRDTGELFF	TGCAGCGTTAGGGACACCGGGGAGCTGTTTTTT
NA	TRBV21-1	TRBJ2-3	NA	CASSRLLGDTQYF	TGTGCCAGCAGCCGTTTGCTGGGGGATACGCAGTATTTT
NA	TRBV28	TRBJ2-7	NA	CASSLTVFYEQYF	TGTGCCAGCAGTTTAACAGTCTTCTACGAGCAGTACTTC
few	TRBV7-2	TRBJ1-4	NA	CASSLSKGSGEKLFF	TGTGCCAGCAGCTTATCCAAGGGCTCCGGTGAAAAACTGTTTTTT
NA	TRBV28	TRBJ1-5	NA	CASRPGTNQQPQHF	TGTGCCAGCAGGCCCGGGACCAATCAACAGCCCCAGCATTTT
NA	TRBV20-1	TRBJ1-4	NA	CSAEIEGVEKLFF	TGCAGTGCCGAGATAGAGGGTGTGGAAAAACTGTTTTTT
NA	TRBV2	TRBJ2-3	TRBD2	CASMASGVTDTQYF	TGTGCCAGCATGGCTAGCGGGGTAACAGATACGCAGTATTTT
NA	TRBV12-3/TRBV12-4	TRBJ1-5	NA	CASSPDGGNQPQHF	TGTGCCAGCAGCCCAGACGGAGGCAATCAGCCCCAGCATTTT
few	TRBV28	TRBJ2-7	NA	CASSSPGVGYEQYF	TGTGCCAGCAGTTCCCCAGGGGTAGGGTACGAGCAGTACTTC
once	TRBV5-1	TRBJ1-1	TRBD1	CASKDRATLNTEAFF	TGCGCCAGTAAGGACAGGGCAACGTTGAACACTGAAGCTTTCTTT
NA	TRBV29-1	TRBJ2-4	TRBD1	CSAGQGDLRGQYF	TGCAGCGCGGGACAGGGGGATTTACGTGGGCAGTACTTC
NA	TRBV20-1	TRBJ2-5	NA	CSALKGAETQYF	TGCAGTGCTCTTAAGGGCGCGGAGACCCAGTACTTC
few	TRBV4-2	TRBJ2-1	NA	CASSQWGSEQFF	TGTGCCAGCAGCCAATGGGGTAGTGAGCAGTTCTTC
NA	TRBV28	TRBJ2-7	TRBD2	CASRLPSRAGGPVSYEQYF	TGTGCCAGCAGACTCCCCAGTAGGGCGGGAGGGCCGGTTTCTTACGAGCAGTACTTC
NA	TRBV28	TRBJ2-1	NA	CASALTERGNEQFF	TGTGCCAGCGCATTAACAGAGAGGGGTAATGAGCAGTTCTTC
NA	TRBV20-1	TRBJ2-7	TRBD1	CSGRGQESYEQYF	TGCAGTGGTAGGGGGCAGGAATCCTACGAGCAGTACTTC
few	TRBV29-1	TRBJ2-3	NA	CSVDGGRADTQYF	TGCAGCGTTGATGGGGGGCGCGCAGATACGCAGTATTTT
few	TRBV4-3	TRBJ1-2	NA	CASSQDRSSGYTF	TGCGCCAGCAGCCAAGATAGGAGTTCTGGCTACACCTTC
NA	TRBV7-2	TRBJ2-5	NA	CASSWLNQETQYF	TGTGCCAGCAGCTGGCTTAACCAAGAGACCCAGTACTTC
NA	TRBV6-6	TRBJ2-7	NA	CASKKGSGLAEQYF	TGTGCCAGCAAGAAAGGGAGCGGTCTCGCCGAGCAGTACTTC
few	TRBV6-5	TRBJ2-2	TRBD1	CASSDRVLNSRELFF	TGTGCCAGCAGTGACAGGGTACTGAATTCCAGGGAGCTGTTTTTT
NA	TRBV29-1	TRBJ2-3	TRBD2	CSVEGSGGPGDTQYF	TGCAGCGTTGAGGGTAGCGGGGGACCTGGGGATACGCAGTATTTT
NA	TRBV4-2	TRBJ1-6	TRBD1	CASSQKGGQLFYNSPLHF	TGTGCCAGCAGCCAAAAAGGGGGACAGCTCTTTTATAATTCACCCCTCCACTTT
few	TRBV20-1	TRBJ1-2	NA	CSARAGEGYTF	TGCAGTGCCCGGGCAGGGGAAGGCTACACCTTC
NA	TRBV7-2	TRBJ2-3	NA	CASSLARNTDTQYF	TGTGCCAGCAGTTTAGCGCGTAACACAGATACGCAGTATTTT
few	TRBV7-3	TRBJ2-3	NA	CASSPDWGTDTQYF	TGTGCCAGCAGCCCCGATTGGGGCACAGATACGCAGTATTTT
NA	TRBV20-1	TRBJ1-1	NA	CSAWTAGVNTEAFF	TGCAGTGCTTGGACCGCGGGAGTGAACACTGAAGCTTTCTTT
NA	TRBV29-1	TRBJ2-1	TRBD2	CSVEAGGSYNEQFF	TGCAGCGTTGAGGCGGGAGGTTCTTACAATGAGCAGTTCTTC
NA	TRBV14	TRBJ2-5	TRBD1	CASSYLQGKQYF	TGTGCCAGCAGCTACTTACAGGGGAAGCAGTACTTC
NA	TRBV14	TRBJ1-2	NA	CASSLTPVEGGYGYTF	TGTGCCAGCAGCCTTACTCCCGTGGAGGGCGGGTATGGCTACACCTTC
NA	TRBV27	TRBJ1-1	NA	CASSFSRNTEAFF	TGTGCCAGCAGTTTTTCCAGGAACACTGAAGCTTTCTTT
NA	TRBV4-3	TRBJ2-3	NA	CASSQGFTDTQYF	TGCGCCAGCAGCCAAGGTTTCACAGATACGCAGTATTTT
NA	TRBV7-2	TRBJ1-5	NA	CASSPYSNQPQHF	TGTGCCAGCAGCCCGTATAGCAATCAGCCCCAGCATTTT
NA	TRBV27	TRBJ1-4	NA	CASSPDGTNEKLFF	TGTGCCAGCAGCCCCGATGGAACTAATGAAAAACTGTTTTTT
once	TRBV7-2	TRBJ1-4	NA	CASSWGASANEKLFF	TGTGCCAGCAGCTGGGGGGCCTCCGCTAATGAAAAACTGTTTTTT
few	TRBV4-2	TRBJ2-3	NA	CASSQDGGANTDTQYF	TGTGCCAGCAGCCAAGATGGCGGGGCGAACACAGATACGCAGTATTTT
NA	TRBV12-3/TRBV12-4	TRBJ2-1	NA	CASTSAPEQFF	TGTGCCAGCACTAGCGCCCCTGAGCAGTTCTTC
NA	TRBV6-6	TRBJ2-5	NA	CASSPERGAQYF	TGTGCCAGCAGCCCGGAGAGAGGGGCCCAGTACTTC
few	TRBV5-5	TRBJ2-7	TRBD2	CASSLAVRRGSYEQYF	TGTGCCAGCAGCTTGGCTGTAAGGCGGGGGTCCTACGAGCAGTACTTC
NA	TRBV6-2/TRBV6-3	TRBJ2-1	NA	CASETVANEQFF	TGTGCCAGCGAGACAGTCGCCAATGAGCAGTTCTTC
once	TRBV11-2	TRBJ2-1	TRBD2	CASSLEPGLAYNEQFF	TGTGCCAGCAGCTTAGAACCGGGACTAGCCTACAATGAGCAGTTCTTC
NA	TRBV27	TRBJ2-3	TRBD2	CASSLRGRADTQYF	TGTGCCAGCAGTTTGCGGGGGAGGGCAGATACGCAGTATTTT
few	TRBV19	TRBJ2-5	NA	CASSVSQETQYF	TGTGCCAGTAGTGTCAGTCAAGAGACCCAGTACTTC
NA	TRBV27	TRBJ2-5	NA	CASSLSVKPATQYF	TGCGCCAGCAGTTTATCGGTGAAGCCGGCGACCCAGTACTTC
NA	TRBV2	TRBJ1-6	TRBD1	CASSDPGQQSSPLHF	TGTGCCAGCAGTGACCCGGGACAGCAGTCTTCACCCCTCCACTTT
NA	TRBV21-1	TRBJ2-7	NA	CASPWADEQYF	TGTGCCAGCCCATGGGCAGACGAGCAGTACTTC
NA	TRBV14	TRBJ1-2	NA	CASSQGAVSNYGYTF	TGTGCCAGCAGCCAAGGGGCGGTTTCTAACTATGGCTACACCTTC
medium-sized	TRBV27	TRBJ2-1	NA	CASTPVRDVHYNEQFF	TGTGCCAGCACCCCCGTCCGGGACGTACACTACAATGAGCAGTTCTTC
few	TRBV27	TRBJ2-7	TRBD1	CASRKTGQGRGEQYF	TGTGCCAGCAGAAAGACCGGACAGGGACGGGGCGAGCAGTACTTC